These 23 T cell receptor beta chains share one sample of origin, sequenced in a study of OX40 agonist ivuxolimab in advanced cancers. Here immunoSEQ multiplex PCR was the method, and the copy in TCRdb shows in-frame clones only, minus some. The data hold approximately 52,000 clones, with around 80% observed a single time. The sample was CD4+ or CD8+ T cells sorted from blood, taken in a trial of the OX40 agonist ivuxolimab. Receptors were obtained from an adult with an advanced solid tumor such as melanoma, head and neck, liver or kidney cancer.

CDR3 residues: CASSLVGQGAGNTIYF. CDR3 bases: TGTGCCAGCAGCTTAGTCGGGCAGGGCGCCGGAAACACCATATATTTT. The gene calls are TRBV7-2 and TRBJ1-3; TRBD1 might be the D (5 bases). This CDR3 has 16 amino acids. Germline loops: CDR1 SGHTA, CDR2 FQGNSA. V was clipped by 1 base and J by 4 bases, with 14 bases between them.

V gene TRBV5-5 combines with J gene TRBJ2-5, with 9 bases fitting TRBD1. The CDR3 contains 13 residues. V shed 7 bases, J shed 3 bases, and the junction held 4 bases outside the gene matches. The germline V gene encodes CDR1 SGHKS and CDR2 YYEKEE (reference sequence). The DNA for the CDR3 is TGTGCCAGCGGCGGACAGGGGAAAGAGACCCAGTACTTC. Translated: CASGGQGKETQYF.

The CDR3 nucleotides are TGTGCCAGCAGCTTAGGGTCGGGAGTACCGCATGGCTACACCTTC. It specifies CASSLGSGVPHGYTF. The chain is built from TRBV7-3 and TRBJ1-2; unclear D gene. Germline V lookup: CDR1 SGHTA, CDR2 FQGTGA. The CDR3 is made up of 15 amino acids. The ends were cut back, 2 bases at V and 6 bases at J, with 16 bases in the middle.

The chain links TRBV6-5 to TRBJ1-1; D gene unclear. The CDR3 is 14 amino acids. The V gene's germline CDR1 is MNHEY and CDR2 SVGAGI. V was clipped by 2 bases and J by 3 bases, with 10 bases between them. The chain's CDR3 is CASSYRVEDTEAFF. The CDR3 DNA sequence: TGTGCCAGCAGTTACAGGGTTGAGGACACTGAAGCTTTCTTT.

The chain recombines TRBV7-9 with TRBJ2-6; D may match TRBD1 or TRBD2 (5 bases each). V lost 10 bases, J lost 6 bases, and 16 bases lay in between. Germline loops: CDR1 SEHNR, CDR2 FQNEAQ (reference sequence). This CDR3 is built from 14 residues. The CDR3 protein is CATRRGATANVLTF. The CDR3 DNA sequence: TGTGCCACACGGAGAGGGGCAACGGCCAACGTCCTGACTTTC.

The chain combines TRBV9 with TRBJ2-3; 11 nucleotides align to TRBD2. The CDR3 loop spans 18 amino acids. Per the germline V gene, CDR1 is SGDLS and CDR2 is YYNGEE. The junction had 10 bases not matched to a gene; V was cut back by 1 base and J by 3 bases. In DNA, the CDR3 is TGTGCCAGCAGCGTAACCGCCCGCCTAGCGGGGGGTACAGATACGCAGTATTTT. The encoded protein is CASSVTARLAGGTDTQYF.

This chain uses TRBV5-1 with TRBJ1-3, with no clear D. V was cut by 0 bases and J by 1 base, with 8 bases left in between. The CDR3 sequence is 15 residues long. CDR1 SGHRS and CDR2 YFSETQ come from the germline V gene. Here the CDR3 reads CASSLDGASGNTIYF. The CDR3 nucleotides read TGCGCCAGCAGCTTGGACGGTGCTTCTGGAAACACCATATATTTT. Together with reference TRBV5-1 and TRBJ1-3, the CDR3 gives the full variable domain: KAGVTQTPRYLIKTRGQQVTLSCSPISGHRSVSWYQQTPGQGLQFLFEYFSETQRNKGNFPGRFSGRQFSNSRSEMNVSTLELGDSALYLCASSLDGASGNTIYFGEGSWLTVV.

The chain couples TRBV5-1 to TRBJ1-2; perhaps TRBD1 as D (5 bases). CDR1 SGHRS and CDR2 YFSETQ come from the germline V gene. The germline V and J ends were trimmed by 4 bases and 3 bases, with 16 bases remaining between them. The CDR3 loop spans 15 amino acids. CDR3 bases: TGCGCCAGCAGCCCTGGCGGGGGGATTTACTATGGCTACACCTTC. Translated, it gives CASSPGGGIYYGYTF.

The J gene is TRBJ2-7, the V gene TRBV21-1; the D call of TRBD2 is as the table states it, not checked on the DNA. TRBV21-1 is listed as a pseudogene. The CDR3 is 15 residues long. The CDR3 region is CASRWTSGSSYEQYF. The CDR3 DNA reads TGTGCCAGCAGATGGACTAGCGGGAGCTCCTACGAGCAGTACTTC.

The V call is TRBV11-3, the J call TRBJ2-3; 8 bases agree with TRBD2. CDR1 SGHNT and CDR2 YENEEA come from the germline V gene. The junction had 8 bases not matched to a gene; V was cut back by 5 bases and J by 1 base. This CDR3 spans 16 amino acids. This chain's CDR3 is CASSLAGGVGTDTQYF. The CDR3 DNA reads as TGTGCCAGCAGCCTCGCCGGGGGGGTGGGCACAGATACGCAGTATTTT.

Details on this clone: The junction differs from germline at one of its ends, possibly a read error. The chain is built from TRBV15 and TRBJ1-1; D uncertain. Germline V lookup: CDR1 LNHNV, CDR2 YYDKDF (reference sequence). The CDR3 is made up of 14 amino acids. CDR3 nucleotides: TGTGCCACCAGCAGAGATCCGACTATGTCTGAAACTTTCTTT. Its protein is CATSRDPTMSETFF.

The V gene is TRBV11-2, the J gene TRBJ1-6; 7 bases line up with TRBD1. V trimming: 5 bases; J trimming: 9 bases; junction bases outside the gene matches: 7. Germline CDR1 SGHAT, CDR2 FQNNGV. The CDR3 has 14 residues. The CDR3 DNA is TGTGCCAGCAGCCTGATTCAGGGGGGTTCACCCCTCCACTTT. Translating it yields CASSLIQGGSPLHF. Full variable domain (missing parts from reference TRBV11-2 and TRBJ1-6): EAGVAQSPRYKIIEKRQSVAFWCNPISGHATLYWYQQILGQGPKLLIQFQNNGVVDDSQLPKDRFSAERLKGVDSTLKIQPAKLEDSAVYLCASSLIQGGSPLHFGNGTRLTVT.

Worth noting for this clone: Germline is not matched at one junction end, which may reflect a read error. The rearrangement joins TRBV7-7 to TRBJ2-1, with 14 bases aligning to TRBD2. The CDR3 is made up of 18 amino acids. Per germline, CDR1 SSHAT and CDR2 FNYEAQ (reference sequence). CDR3 region: CASSSVPGLAGAPSEQFF. DNA of the CDR3: TGTGCTAGCAGCTCCGTCCCGGGACTAGCGGGGGCCCCAAGTGAGCAGTTCTTC. Supplemented by reference TRBV7-7 and TRBJ2-1, the full variable domain reads GAGVSQSPRYKVTKRGQDVTLRCDPISSHATLYWYQQALGQGPEFLTYFNYEAQPDKSGLPSDRFSAERPEGSISTLTIQRTEQRDSAMYRCASSSVPGLAGAPSEQFFGPGTRLTVL.

The CDR3 sequence is CASSPRLNQPQHF. DNA of the CDR3: TGTGCCAGCAGCCCTAGGCTGAATCAGCCCCAGCATTTT. This rearrangement joins TRBV9 to TRBJ1-5, with D uncertain. The germline gives CDR1 SGDLS, CDR2 YYNGEE. V was trimmed by 4 bases and J by 4 bases, leaving 9 bases between them. The CDR3 runs to 13 residues.

V is TRBV5-8 and J is TRBJ2-7; no firm D call. The CDR3 is made up of 11 amino acids. Per the germline V gene, CDR1 is SGHTS and CDR2 is YDEGEE. V was trimmed by 0 bases and J by 6 bases, leaving 4 bases between them. CDR3 in DNA: TGTGCCAGCAGCTTGGCCTCCGAGCAGTACTTC. It yields the protein CASSLASEQYF. The full variable domain, with the rest looked up from reference TRBV5-8 and TRBJ2-7, is EAGVTQSPTHLIKTRGQQATLRCSPISGHTSVYWYQQALGLGLQFLLWYDEGEERNRGNFPPRFSGRQFPNYSSELNVNALELEDSALYLCASSLASEQYFGPGTRLTVT.

This clone was recorded once. V and J are TRBV4-1 and TRBJ1-3, with a possible D match to TRBD1 (5 bases). Germline lookup yields CDR1 MGHRA and CDR2 YSYEKL. V was shortened by 1 base and J by 14 bases, with 21 bases between the two germline ends. CDR3 length equals 15 residues. In DNA form, the CDR3 reads TGCGCCAGCAGCCAAGTTATATCAGGGTCAACTCCGGTATATTTT. Its protein product is CASSQVISGSTPVYF.

The rearrangement joins TRBV30 to TRBJ2-5, with 12 bases fitting TRBD2. CDR3 length: 16 residues. The trim removed 1 base at V and 5 bases at J, leaving 8 bases unmatched. The germline gives CDR1 GTSNPN, CDR2 SVGIG (reference sequence). CDR3 nucleotide sequence: TGTGCCTGGAGTGGATCTAGCGGGGGGGTAGTGGAGACCCAGTACTTC. Translating gives CAWSGSSGGVVETQYF. The whole variable domain, remainder taken from reference TRBV30 and TRBJ2-5, is SQTIHQWPATLVQPVGSPLSLECTVEGTSNPNLYWYRQAAGRGLQLLFYSVGIGQISSEVPQNLSASRPQDRQFILSSKKLLLSDSGFYLCAWSGSSGGVVETQYFGPGTRLLVL.

The gene calls are TRBV7-9 and TRBJ1-1, with 8 bases identical to TRBD1. Trimming cost V 7 bases and J 6 bases; bases outside gene matches: 7. Looked up from germline, CDR1 is SEHNR and CDR2 is FQNEAQ (reference sequence). The CDR3 is 13 amino acids. The CDR3 sequence is CASTTGGRAEAFF. The CDR3 nucleotides read TGTGCCAGCACCACAGGGGGGAGGGCTGAAGCTTTCTTT.

The V and J genes are TRBV4-2 and TRBJ1-2; D unresolved. Looked up from germline, CDR1 is LGHNA and CDR2 is YNFKEQ. The CDR3 length is 16 residues. V dropped 3 bases and J dropped 6 bases, with 20 bases sitting between them. CDR3 residues: CASSQLPDPTQDGYTF. CDR3 coding DNA: TGTGCCAGCAGCCAGTTGCCCGACCCAACGCAGGATGGCTACACCTTC.

The chain recombines TRBV7-2 with TRBJ2-5, with unresolved D. V lost 5 bases and J 1 base, leaving 8 bases between the germline ends. The CDR3 runs to 13 residues. Germline V gene data show CDR1 as SGHTA and CDR2 as FQGNSA. CDR3 DNA: TGTGCCAGCAGCCATGGGCGCCAAGAGACCCAGTACTTC. Translating gives CASSHGRQETQYF. The complete variable domain, with remaining parts taken from reference TRBV7-2 and TRBJ2-5, reads GAGVSQSPSNKVTEKGKDVELRCDPISGHTALYWYRQSLGQGLEFLIYFQGNSAPDKSGLPSDRFSAERTGGSVSTLTIQRTQQEDSAVYLCASSHGRQETQYFGPGTRLLVL.

V is TRBV5-1 and J is TRBJ1-1; D gene uncertain. The V gene's germline CDR1 is SGHRS and CDR2 YFSETQ. The CDR3 consists of 13 residues. V was pared by 5 bases and J by 1 base, with 9 bases between. The CDR3 DNA follows: TGCGCCAGCAGTCGGGTGGCGAACACTGAAGCTTTCTTT. This translates into CASSRVANTEAFF.

The rearrangement links TRBV7-6 to TRBJ1-2, with D uncertain. V was clipped by 6 bases and J by 2 bases, with 7 bases between them. The CDR3 is made up of 12 amino acids. Germline V gene sequence: CDR1 SGHVS, CDR2 FNYEAQ. The CDR3 sequence: CASSSNNYGYTF. CDR3 bases: TGTGCCAGCAGTAGTAACAACTATGGCTACACCTTC.

The chain combines TRBV6-5 with TRBJ2-5, with D uncertain. V shed 2 bases and J shed 3 bases, with 10 bases lying between them. Germline V gene sequence: CDR1 MNHEY, CDR2 SVGAGI. This CDR3 is built from 14 residues. This chain's CDR3 is CASSYGQAKETQYF. The DNA for the CDR3 is TGTGCCAGCAGTTACGGGCAGGCCAAAGAGACCCAGTACTTC.